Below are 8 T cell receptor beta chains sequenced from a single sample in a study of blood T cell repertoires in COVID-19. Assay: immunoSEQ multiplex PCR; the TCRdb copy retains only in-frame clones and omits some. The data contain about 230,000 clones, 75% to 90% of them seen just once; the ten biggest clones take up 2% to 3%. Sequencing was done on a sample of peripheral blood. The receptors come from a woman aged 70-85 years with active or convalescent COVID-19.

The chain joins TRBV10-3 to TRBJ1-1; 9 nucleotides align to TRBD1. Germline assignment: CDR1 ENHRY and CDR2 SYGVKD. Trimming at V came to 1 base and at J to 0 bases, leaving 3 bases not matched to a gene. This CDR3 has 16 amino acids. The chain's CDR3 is CAISELGTGMNTEAFF. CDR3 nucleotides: TGTGCCATCAGTGAGTTAGGGACAGGGATGAACACTGAAGCTTTCTTT.

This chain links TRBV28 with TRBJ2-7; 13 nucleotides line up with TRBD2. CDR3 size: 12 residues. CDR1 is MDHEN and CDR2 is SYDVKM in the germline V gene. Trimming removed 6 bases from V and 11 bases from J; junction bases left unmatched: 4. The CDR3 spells CASSGTSGMEYF. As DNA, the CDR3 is TGTGCCAGCAGCGGGACTAGCGGGATGGAGTACTTC. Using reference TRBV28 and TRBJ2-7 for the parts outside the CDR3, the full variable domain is DVKVTQSSRYLVKRTGEKVFLECVQDMDHENMFWYRQDPGLGLRLIYFSYDVKMKEKGDIPEGYSVSREKKERFSLILESASTNQTSMYLCASSGTSGMEYFGPGTRLTVT.

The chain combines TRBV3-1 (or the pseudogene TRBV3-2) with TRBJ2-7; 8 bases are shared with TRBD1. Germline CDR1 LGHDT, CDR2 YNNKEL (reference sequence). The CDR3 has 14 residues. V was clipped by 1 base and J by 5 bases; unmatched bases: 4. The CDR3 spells CASSQATGANEQYF. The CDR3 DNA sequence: TGTGCCAGCAGCCAAGCGACAGGGGCAAACGAGCAGTACTTC.

The CDR3 sequence is CASSLFLGANTEAFF. CDR3 DNA sequence: TGCGCCAGCAGCTTGTTTCTAGGGGCGAACACTGAAGCTTTCTTT. The chain is built from TRBV5-1 and TRBJ1-1, with D possibly being TRBD1 (5 bases). The CDR3 has 15 residues. Germline V gives CDR1 SGHRS, CDR2 YFSETQ. V gave up 1 base and J gave up 1 base, with 11 bases separating them.

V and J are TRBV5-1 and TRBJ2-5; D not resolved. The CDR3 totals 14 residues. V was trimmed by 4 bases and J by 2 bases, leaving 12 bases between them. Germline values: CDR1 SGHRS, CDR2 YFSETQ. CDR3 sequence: CASSLLTDQETQYF. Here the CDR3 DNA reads TGCGCCAGCAGCCTGCTCACAGATCAAGAGACCCAGTACTTC. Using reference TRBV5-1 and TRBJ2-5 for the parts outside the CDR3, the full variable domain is KAGVTQTPRYLIKTRGQQVTLSCSPISGHRSVSWYQQTPGQGLQFLFEYFSETQRNKGNFPGRFSGRQFSNSRSEMNVSTLELGDSALYLCASSLLTDQETQYFGPGTRLLVL.

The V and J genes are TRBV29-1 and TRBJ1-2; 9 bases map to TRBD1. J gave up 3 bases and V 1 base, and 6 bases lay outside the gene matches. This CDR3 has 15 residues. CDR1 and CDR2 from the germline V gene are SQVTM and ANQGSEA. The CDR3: CSVEGTGAEDYGYTF. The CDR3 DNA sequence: TGCAGCGTTGAAGGGACAGGGGCGGAGGACTATGGCTACACCTTC.

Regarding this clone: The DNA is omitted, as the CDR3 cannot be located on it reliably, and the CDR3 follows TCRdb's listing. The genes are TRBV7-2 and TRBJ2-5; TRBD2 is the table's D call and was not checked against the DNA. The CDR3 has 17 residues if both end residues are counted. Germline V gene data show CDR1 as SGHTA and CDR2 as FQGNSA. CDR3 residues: CASSLRGTSGFLETQYF.

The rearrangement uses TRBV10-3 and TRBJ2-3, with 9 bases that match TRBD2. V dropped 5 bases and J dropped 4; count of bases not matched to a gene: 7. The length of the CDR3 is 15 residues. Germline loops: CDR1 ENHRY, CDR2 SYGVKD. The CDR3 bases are TGTGCCATCAGTATAGCGGGAGACGAGGCAGATACGCAGTATTTT. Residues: CAISIAGDEADTQYF.